What follows is one TCR beta chain and its context. Its antigen remains unidentified. Trimming removed 0 bases at V and 4 bases at J, with 16 bases between. The CDR3 loop spans 16 amino acids. CDR1 SGHKS and CDR2 YYEKEE come from the germline V gene (reference sequence). Isolating CD4+ and CD8+ cells involved positive magnetic bead selection on an AutoMACS. Their purity was then checked by flow cytometry. The assay was immunoSEQ multiplex PCR, and TCRdb's table has in-frame clones only and misses some. The data contain some 20,000 clones, more than 60% of them singletons. The entry originates in a study of somatic mutations in cytotoxic T cells in rheumatoid arthritis. At the level of the study: Certain T-cell populations stained with V beta antibodies were FACS-sorted to nearly 100% purity, and V beta1+ cells were TCRB-sequenced.

Study conclusions and caveats: Compared with age-matched healthy controls, rheumatoid arthritis patients did not differ significantly in CD8+ T-cell clonality.

The sample comprised CD8+ T cells sorted from blood. The chain carries TRBV5-5 and TRBJ1-2, with D tentatively TRBD1 (6 bases). The TCR comes from a woman aged 55 to 70 in good health. CDR3 sequence: CASSLDPQGHPYGYTF. The DNA for the CDR3 is TGTGCCAGCAGCTTGGATCCCCAGGGGCACCCCTATGGCTACACCTTC.